Below are 9 T cell receptor beta chains sequenced from a single sample in a study of regulatory T cells in long-lasting Graves disease. The time point: newly diagnosed GD, antithyroid drugs for less than 3 months. Isolated PBMC RNA provided the starting material for the TCR library. Researchers made TCR beta libraries by using iRepertoire HTBI primers and running Arm-PCR on CDR3 regions. TCRdb reprocessed the multiplex PCR reads with MiXCR, giving one entry per CDR3 protein. Of roughly 610,000 distinct CDR3 sequences in the sample, 15% to 20% are singletons; the top ten hold around 13%. The sample also formed part of further work on T cells in Graves' hyperthyroidism and ophthalmopathy.

The sample here was peripheral blood mononuclear cells (PBMCs), taken at new diagnosis, from a patient treated with antithyroid drugs. All receptors derive from a young man with Graves disease.

The V gene is TRBV7-3, the J gene TRBJ2-7; D perhaps matches TRBD1 (6 bases). The germline gives CDR1 SGHTA, CDR2 FQGTGA. The CDR3 is 15 residues long. Trimming took 2 bases from V and 3 from J, leaving 14 bases between them. CDR3 DNA sequence: TGTGCCAGCAGCTTATCTGGGGGCGGCCACTACGAGCAGTACTTC. It is translated as CASSLSGGGHYEQYF.

The V call is TRBV27, the J call TRBJ1-5; TRBD1 agrees at 8 bases. Germline-derived CDR1 and CDR2 are MNHEY and SMNVEV (reference sequence). The CDR3 totals 14 residues. Losses at the gene ends were 6 bases for V and 11 bases for J; bases not matched to a gene: 12. The CDR3 region has the DNA TGTGCCAGCAGCTCCGGGACAGGCCACGGGGCCCAGCATTTT. Translation: CASSSGTGHGAQHF.

The chain joins TRBV29-1 to TRBJ2-5; D remains ambiguous. Germline lookup yields CDR1 SQVTM and CDR2 ANQGSEA. V shed 6 bases and J shed 5 bases, with 16 bases lying between them. The CDR3 contains 13 residues. CDR3 loop: CSVGRREWETQYF. The CDR3 bases are TGCAGCGTAGGCCGGCGAGAGTGGGAGACCCAGTACTTC.

This clonotype appeared a few times. The chain recombines TRBV19 with TRBJ2-1; a weak D match, TRBD2 (6 bases). Germline V gene sequence: CDR1 LNHDA, CDR2 SQIVND (reference sequence). The V end was cut by 6 bases, the J end by 4 bases, with 13 bases between. The CDR3 consists of 14 residues. CDR3 protein: CASSRDSIYNEQFF. CDR3 bases: TGTGCCAGTAGCCGGGACTCGATATACAATGAGCAGTTCTTC.

Of note for this clonotype: This could be a read error, since a much larger clone is one nucleotide away. V and J are TRBV7-9 and TRBJ2-7, with TRBD1 identical over 10 bases. This CDR3 comprises 16 residues. Germline values: CDR1 SEHNR, CDR2 FQNEAQ (reference sequence). The CDR3 region is CAGSSQTGTGEWEQYF. The CDR3 coding sequence is TGTGCCGGCAGCTCACAAACCGGGACAGGGGAATGGGAGCAGTACTTC.

This clonotype was detected many times. The chain carries TRBV2 and TRBJ1-1; maybe TRBD1 (5 bases). CDR1 and CDR2 (germline): SNHLY, FYNNEI. The length of the CDR3 is 13 residues. Trimming cost V 3 bases and J 8 bases, with 13 bases left between them. The CDR3 DNA follows: TGTGCCAGCAGTGAGGGACTCCAAGGGGAAGCTTTCTTT. Its protein product is CASSEGLQGEAFF.

Worth noting for this clonotype: A clone one base away is much larger, so this may be a read error. This rearrangement joins TRBV6-1 to TRBJ2-3; no clear D gene. CDR1 is MNHNS, CDR2 SASEGT, per germline. The CDR3 covers 11 residues. The DNA for the CDR3 is TGTGTCGGCTTATCTGAGGATACGCAGTATTTT. As protein: CVGLSEDTQYF.

This clonotype was seen ten or more times. The chain uses TRBV5-1 and TRBJ1-1; 8 bases align to TRBD1. CDR1 is SGHRS, CDR2 YFSETQ, per germline. The CDR3 consists of 15 residues. Trimming removed 4 bases from V and 4 bases from J; junction bases left unmatched: 9. The CDR3 here is CASSVTGAMATEAFF. For the CDR3, the DNA is TGCGCCAGCAGCGTGACAGGGGCTATGGCCACTGAAGCTTTCTTT.

Of note for this clonotype: This may be a read error: a much more frequent sequence differs by one nucleotide. The J gene is TRBJ2-7, the V gene TRBV2, with 8 bases that match TRBD1. The germline CDR1 and CDR2 sequences are SNHLY and FYNNEI. The CDR3 length is 14 residues. The CDR3 DNA sequence: TGTACCAGCAGACGGACAGGGAGTGCCTCCGAGCAGTACTTC. It yields the protein CTSRRTGSASEQYF.